The entry below describes one T cell receptor (beta chain). As yet, its antigen is unknown. CDR3 length equals 14 residues. Per the germline V gene, CDR1 is DFQATT and CDR2 is SNEGSKA (reference sequence). V dropped 5 bases and J dropped 4; count of bases not matched to a gene: 9. Cells sorted as Tregs were CD4+, CD25+ and CD127-/low. Study-wide results and caveats: Tumor memory CD4+ T cell TCR gene usage was found to cluster with blood and lymph node memory CD4+ cells and with lymph node naive CD4+ cells.

TCRdb called the 5' RACE reads again in MiXCR, with one record for every CDR3 protein. The repertoire holds 35,000 to 50,000 distinct CDR3 sequences, with more than 20% as singletons. Sequenced sample: Tregs sorted from a lymph node. The TCR originated in a female donor with breast cancer. V gene TRBV20-1 combines with J gene TRBJ2-3; 7 nucleotides align to TRBD2. The DNA for the CDR3 is TGCAGTGCTTCCCCGGCAGCGGGGTCAGATACGCAGTATTTT. Amino acid sequence: CSASPAAGSDTQYF.